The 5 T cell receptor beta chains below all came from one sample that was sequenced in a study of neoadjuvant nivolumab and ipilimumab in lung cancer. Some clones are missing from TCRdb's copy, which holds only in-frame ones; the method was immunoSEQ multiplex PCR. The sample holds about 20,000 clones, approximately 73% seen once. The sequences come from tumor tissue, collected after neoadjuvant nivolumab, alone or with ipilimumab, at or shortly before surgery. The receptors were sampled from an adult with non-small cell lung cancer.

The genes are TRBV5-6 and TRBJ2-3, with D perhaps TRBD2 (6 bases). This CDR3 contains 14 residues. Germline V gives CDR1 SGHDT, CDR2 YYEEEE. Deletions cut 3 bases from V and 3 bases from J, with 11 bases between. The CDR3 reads CASSSGLHTDTQYF. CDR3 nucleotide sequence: TGTGCCAGCAGCTCGGGACTCCATACAGATACGCAGTATTTT.

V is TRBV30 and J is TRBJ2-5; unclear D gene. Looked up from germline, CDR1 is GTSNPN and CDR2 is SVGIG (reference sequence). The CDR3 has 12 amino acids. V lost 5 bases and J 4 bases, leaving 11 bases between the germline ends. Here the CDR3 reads CAWRIDAETQYF. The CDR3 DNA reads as TGTGCCTGGCGTATAGACGCAGAGACCCAGTACTTC.

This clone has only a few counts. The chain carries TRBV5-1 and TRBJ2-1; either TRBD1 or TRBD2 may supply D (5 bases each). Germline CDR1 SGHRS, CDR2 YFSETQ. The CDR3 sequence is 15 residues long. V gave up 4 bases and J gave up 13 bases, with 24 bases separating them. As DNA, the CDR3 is TGCGCCAGCAGCCCACAAATGAACATGGGACCCACTCAGTTCTTC. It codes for CASSPQMNMGPTQFF. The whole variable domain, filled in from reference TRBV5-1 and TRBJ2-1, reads KAGVTQTPRYLIKTRGQQVTLSCSPISGHRSVSWYQQTPGQGLQFLFEYFSETQRNKGNFPGRFSGRQFSNSRSEMNVSTLELGDSALYLCASSPQMNMGPTQFFGPGTRLTVL.

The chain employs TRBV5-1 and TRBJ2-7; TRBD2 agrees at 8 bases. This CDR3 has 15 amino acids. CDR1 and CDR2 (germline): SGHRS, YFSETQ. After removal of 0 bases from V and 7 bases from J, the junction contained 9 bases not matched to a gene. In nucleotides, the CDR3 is TGCGCCAGCAGCTTGGTTGGGACTAGGGTTGGTGAGCAGTACTTC. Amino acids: CASSLVGTRVGEQYF.

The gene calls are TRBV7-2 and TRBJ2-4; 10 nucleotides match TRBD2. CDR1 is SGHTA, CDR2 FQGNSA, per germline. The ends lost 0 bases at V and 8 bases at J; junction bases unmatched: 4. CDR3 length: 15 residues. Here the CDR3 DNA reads TGTGCCAGCAGCTTAGCAGCGGGAGGGCCGGACATTCAGTACTTC. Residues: CASSLAAGGPDIQYF.